A selection of T cell receptor beta chains follows, all from one sample in a study of blood T cell repertoires in COVID-19. Clones were sequenced by immunoSEQ multiplex PCR, and TCRdb holds only the in-frame ones, with some missing. This sample has roughly 84,000 clones, with approximately 80% found just once. The material sequenced was peripheral blood. The receptors stem from a woman in her forties with active or convalescent COVID-19. CDR3s include the opening cysteine and the closing phenylalanine or tryptophan. A D gene is named only where the DNA matches it firmly. Clone size, where shown, is once, few, many, or a class for clones that have expanded.

size | length | J | V | D | DNA | CDR3
- | 13 | TRBJ1-2 | TRBV12-3/TRBV12-4 | TRBD1 | TGTGCCAGCAGTAAGACAGGGAACTATGGCTACACCTTC | CASSKTGNYGYTF
- | 14 | TRBJ1-1 | TRBV18 | TRBD1 | TGTGCCAGCTCACCGTTGACAGGGGGCCCTGAAGCTTTCTTT | CASSPLTGGPEAFF
- | 14 | TRBJ1-2 | TRBV24-1 | - | TGTGCCACCAGTGATTCGGGCAGGGGCGCGGGCTACACCTTC | CATSDSGRGAGYTF
- | 14 | TRBJ1-2 | TRBV18 | - | TGTGCCAGCTCACCAGATCTCGGGGGGGATGGCTACACCTTC | CASSPDLGGDGYTF
- | 14 | TRBJ2-7 | TRBV7-2 | - | TGTGCCAGCAGCTTACAGGTCCGACGGTACGAGCAGTACTTC | CASSLQVRRYEQYF
few | 14 | TRBJ2-1 | TRBV12-5 | - | TGTGCTAGTGGTTTGGCCTCACAGGTGAATGAGCAGTTCTTC | CASGLASQVNEQFF
once | 15 | TRBJ1-4 | TRBV5-1 | TRBD1 | TGCGCCAGCAGGGCCGGGACAGGGGATTTTGGAAAACTGTTTTTT | CASRAGTGDFGKLFF
- | 14 | TRBJ2-3 | TRBV7-9 | TRBD2 | TGTGCCAGCAGCTTATTACTAGCGGGAGATACGCAGTATTTT | CASSLLLAGDTQYF
- | 14 | TRBJ2-1 | TRBV27 | - | TGTGCCAGCAGTTTATCGGACAGTATCCATGAGCAGTTCTTC | CASSLSDSIHEQFF
- | 16 | TRBJ2-2 | TRBV7-2 | - | TGTGCCAGCAGCTTAGTTCCGGGAGTGAGGACCGGGGAGCTGTTTTTT | CASSLVPGVRTGELFF
once | 17 | TRBJ2-7 | TRBV19 | - | TGTGCCAGTAGTAGCGAGGCCGGGGGTTCACCCCTCTACGAGCAGTACTTC | CASSSEAGGSPLYEQYF
few | 17 | TRBJ2-7 | TRBV18 | TRBD1 | TGTGCCAGCTCACCACGGAGCGCCGGGACAGGCTCCTACGAGCAGTACTTC | CASSPRSAGTGSYEQYF
- | 14 | TRBJ1-1 | TRBV5-1 | - | TGCGCCAGCAGCTTGGAGGTGGGGAGGACTGAAGCTTTCTTT | CASSLEVGRTEAFF
once | 14 | TRBJ2-3 | TRBV24-1 | TRBD2 | TGTGCCACCCAAGGGAGGGGAAGCACAGATACGCAGTATTTT | CATQGRGSTDTQYF
- | 15 | TRBJ1-2 | TRBV5-8 | TRBD1 | TGTGCCAGCAGCCTGGGACAGGGGGCATACTATGGCTACACCTTC | CASSLGQGAYYGYTF
- | 13 | TRBJ1-5 | TRBV11-2 | - | TGTGCCAGCAGCTCCGGACACAATCAGCCCCAGCATTTT | CASSSGHNQPQHF
- | 17 | TRBJ2-4 | TRBV7-9 | - | TGTGCCAGCAGCCCCCGGGGTGGGGAAAGGGCCAAAAACATTCAGTACTTC | CASSPRGGERAKNIQYF
- | 12 | TRBJ1-5 | TRBV5-4 | - | TGTGCCAGCAGCCAGGACAATCAGCCCCAGCATTTT | CASSQDNQPQHF
- | 15 | TRBJ2-1 | TRBV27 | TRBD2 | TGTGCCAGCAGTTTTGCGGGAGGGCCATACAATGAGCAGTTCTTC | CASSFAGGPYNEQFF
- | 15 | TRBJ2-5 | TRBV18 | TRBD1 | TGTGCCAGCTCACCGCCCGGGACAGGTGGAGAGACCCAGTACTTC | CASSPPGTGGETQYF
once | 14 | TRBJ2-7 | TRBV19 | TRBD2 | TGTGCCAGTAGCAAGACTAGCGGGAGTTACGAGCAGTACTTC | CASSKTSGSYEQYF
many | 13 | TRBJ2-7 | TRBV7-9 | TRBD2 | TGTGCCAGCAGCGACGGACTAGATCGCGAGCAGTACTTC | CASSDGLDREQYF
few | 15 | TRBJ2-3 | TRBV28 | - | TGTGCCAGCAGTTTACCAAGCGCCCTCACAGATACGCAGTATTTT | CASSLPSALTDTQYF
- | 15 | TRBJ1-2 | TRBV4-3 | - | TGCGCCAGCAGCCAAGGTGGGGGGATTAAGGATGGCTACACCTTC | CASSQGGGIKDGYTF
- | 14 | TRBJ1-2 | TRBV6-5 | TRBD1 | TGTGCCAGCAGCCCGGACAGGACAGGAGATGGCTACACCTTC | CASSPDRTGDGYTF
once | 15 | TRBJ2-5 | TRBV28 | TRBD1 | TGTGCCAGCAGTTTTTGGACAGGGTTCCAAGAGACCCAGTACTTC | CASSFWTGFQETQYF
- | 15 | TRBJ1-5 | TRBV19 | - | TGTGCCAGTAGGAACACGGGTTTTGGCAATCAGCCCCAGCATTTT | CASRNTGFGNQPQHF
few | 15 | TRBJ2-3 | TRBV27 | TRBD1 | TGTGCCAGCAGACAGGGGGCCTTTTCCACAGATACGCAGTATTTT | CASRQGAFSTDTQYF
- | 13 | TRBJ2-2 | TRBV6-5 | - | TGTGCCAGCAGTTACCCGGGGAGGGGGGAGCTGTTTTTT | CASSYPGRGELFF
few | 19 | TRBJ2-6 | TRBV7-9 | TRBD1 | TGTGCCAGCAAGGGGGAAGACAGGGCCACCTCCTCTGGGGCCAACGTCCTGACTTTC | CASKGEDRATSSGANVLTF
- | 15 | TRBJ2-1 | TRBV10-3 | TRBD2 | TGTGCCATCAGTGATAGGCTAGCGGGGCGCGATGAGCAGTTCTTC | CAISDRLAGRDEQFF
- | 19 | TRBJ2-7 | TRBV9 | TRBD2 | TGTGCCAGCAGCCCCACCCGGACTAGCGGGAGTCTCCTAACCTACGAGCAGTACTTC | CASSPTRTSGSLLTYEQYF
- | 12 | TRBJ1-2 | TRBV11-3 | - | TGTGCCAGCAGCTCGGGAGTAGACGGCTACACCTTC | CASSSGVDGYTF
- | 14 | TRBJ2-1 | TRBV2 | TRBD2 | TGTGCCAGCAATAGCGGGAGGGCTGGTAATGAGCAGTTCTTC | CASNSGRAGNEQFF
- | 15 | TRBJ2-5 | TRBV7-6 | - | TGTGCCAGCAGCTTAGGAAACAGGGCTCAAGAGACCCAGTACTTC | CASSLGNRAQETQYF
- | 16 | TRBJ1-6 | TRBV21-1 | - | TGTGCCAGCAGCAAAGGGCCACAGGGGCTTCGTTCACCCCTCCACTTT | CASSKGPQGLRSPLHF
- | 15 | TRBJ1-4 | TRBV5-1 | TRBD1 | TGCGCCAGCAGCTTAGGACAGGCGGGGAATGAAAAACTGTTTTTT | CASSLGQAGNEKLFF
- | 14 | TRBJ2-7 | TRBV7-2 | - | TGTGCCAGCAGCATATGGGGGGTCTCCTACGAGCAGTACTTC | CASSIWGVSYEQYF
- | 13 | TRBJ1-2 | TRBV9 | - | TGTGCCACCCACCCGACAGAGAACTATGGCTACACCTTC | CATHPTENYGYTF
- | 15 | TRBJ2-7 | TRBV5-4 | TRBD1 | TGTGCCAGCAGCCGGAGGGACAGGGGGAGGTACGAGCAGTACTTC | CASSRRDRGRYEQYF
- | 15 | TRBJ2-7 | TRBV19 | TRBD2 | TGTGCCAGTAGTATAGGAGCGGGAGGAGCCTACGAGCAGTACTTC | CASSIGAGGAYEQYF
- | 15 | TRBJ2-7 | TRBV5-1 | - | TGCGCCAGCAGCTTTGGGCAGGGGTGGACCTACGAGCAGTACTTC | CASSFGQGWTYEQYF
once | 16 | TRBJ2-3 | TRBV5-4 | TRBD2 | TGTGCCAGCAGCTTACCAAGCGGGAGTGGGGCAGATACGCAGTATTTT | CASSLPSGSGADTQYF
- | 15 | TRBJ2-1 | TRBV24-1 | TRBD1 | TGTGCCACCAGACTCTCCGGGACAGCAAACAATGAGCAGTTCTTC | CATRLSGTANNEQFF
- | 14 | TRBJ2-3 | TRBV6-2/TRBV6-3 | TRBD1 | TGTGCCAGCAGTTACTCCGGGACAGGGGATACGCAGTATTTT | CASSYSGTGDTQYF
- | 11 | TRBJ2-5 | TRBV24-1 | - | TGTGCCACCAGTGATTACACCGGGGTGTACTTC | CATSDYTGVYF
- | 17 | TRBJ2-1 | TRBV11-3 | TRBD2 | TGTGCCAGCAGCTTAGGGTATGGTGGGGGGGGGTACAATGAGCAGTTCTTC | CASSLGYGGGGYNEQFF
- | 14 | TRBJ1-1 | TRBV2 | TRBD1 | TGTGCCAGCAGCCCGGGACAGGGGACCACTGAAGCTTTCTTT | CASSPGQGTTEAFF
- | 15 | TRBJ2-5 | TRBV6-5 | - | TGTGCCAGCAGTACCCCGGGTGGCAGGGAAGAGACCCAGTACTTC | CASSTPGGREETQYF
- | 17 | TRBJ1-1 | TRBV7-9 | TRBD1 | TGTGCCAGCAGCTTTGGCCGGGACAGCCGCTCGAACACTGAAGCTTTCTTT | CASSFGRDSRSNTEAFF
- | 16 | TRBJ1-2 | TRBV5-1 | - | TGCGCCAGCAGCTTGGATGATGAAGGCAGGAGGGATGGCTACACCTTC | CASSLDDEGRRDGYTF
few | 18 | TRBJ2-4 | TRBV7-8 | TRBD2 | TGTGCCAGCAGCTATAGCGGGGGGCCAACAATAGCCAAAAACATTCAGTACTTC | CASSYSGGPTIAKNIQYF
- | 15 | TRBJ1-1 | TRBV4-3 | TRBD1 | TGCGCCAGCAGCCAAGGGATCCAGGGGGTACCTGAAGCTTTCTTT | CASSQGIQGVPEAFF
once | 16 | TRBJ1-4 | TRBV7-6 | - | TGTGCCAGCAGCCCAAATAAGGACTCCCCGGTGGGAAAACTGTTTTTT | CASSPNKDSPVGKLFF
- | 14 | TRBJ1-2 | TRBV9 | - | TGTGCCAGCAGCGTACGGATGGCAGGCTATGGCTACACCTTC | CASSVRMAGYGYTF
- | 16 | TRBJ1-5 | TRBV28 | TRBD1 | TGTGCCAGCAGTTTACGTGGGACAGCGATCAATCAGCCCCAGCATTTT | CASSLRGTAINQPQHF
few | 14 | TRBJ1-4 | TRBV27 | - | TGTGCCAGCAGTGCTACCACGGCTAATGAAAAACTGTTTTTT | CASSATTANEKLFF
- | 15 | TRBJ2-7 | TRBV2 | - | TGTGCCAGCAGTAATGGGGGGACCGGCTCCTACGAGCAGTACTTC | CASSNGGTGSYEQYF
- | 17 | TRBJ1-1 | TRBV28 | - | TGTGCCAGCAGCCCCGGGTCCGGCAGGGAACTTGGGGCTGAAGCTTTCTTT | CASSPGSGRELGAEAFF
once | 15 | TRBJ2-2 | TRBV3-1/TRBV3-2 | TRBD1 | TGTGCCAGCAGCCGAGGACAGGGTGACGCCGGGGAGCTGTTTTTT | CASSRGQGDAGELFF